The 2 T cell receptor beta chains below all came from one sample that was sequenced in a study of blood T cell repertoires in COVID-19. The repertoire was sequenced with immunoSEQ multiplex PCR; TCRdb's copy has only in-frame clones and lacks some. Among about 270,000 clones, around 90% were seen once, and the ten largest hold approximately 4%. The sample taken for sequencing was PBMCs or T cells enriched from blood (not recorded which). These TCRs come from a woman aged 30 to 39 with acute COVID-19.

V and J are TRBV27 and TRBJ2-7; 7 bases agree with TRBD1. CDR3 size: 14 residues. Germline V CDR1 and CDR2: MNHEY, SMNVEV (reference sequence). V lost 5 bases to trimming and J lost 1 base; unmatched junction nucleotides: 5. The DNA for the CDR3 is TGTGCCAGCAGTGATTCGGGACAGTCCTACGAGCAGTACTTC. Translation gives CASSDSGQSYEQYF.

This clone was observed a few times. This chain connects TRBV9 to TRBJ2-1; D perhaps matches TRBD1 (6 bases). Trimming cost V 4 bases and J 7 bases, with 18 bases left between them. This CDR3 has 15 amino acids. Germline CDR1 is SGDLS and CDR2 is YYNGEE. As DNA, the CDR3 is TGTGCCAGCAGCAGAGCAGGGGATAATAGGAATGAGCAGTTCTTC. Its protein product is CASSRAGDNRNEQFF.